This paragraph reports one T cell receptor beta chain. What it recognizes is unknown. Looked up from germline, CDR1 is MNHEY and CDR2 is SMNVEV (reference sequence). V gave up 5 bases and J gave up 4 bases; unmatched junction bases: 9. The CDR3 covers 17 residues. These data originate in a study of shared clonotypes between healthy human individuals. It was CD45RO-negative cells, positively selected for CCR7, that made up naive CD8 cells, with terminally differentiated effector memory CD45RA+ cells excluded. Assay used: immunoSEQ multiplex PCR; TCRdb lists only in-frame clones, some missing. The sample holds around 2,100,000 clones; about 95% are singletons and the top ten take 0.95% to 1.5%. Notes on the study in general: Generally, naive subsets came out with larger estimated richness than memory subsets. The study's rarefaction showed incomplete sorted-subset sequencing despite large depth. Clonotype sharing across several donors was observed for 4.5% to 6.5% of naive CD4 clonotypes.

V usage is TRBV27 and J usage is TRBJ2-2; 11 nucleotides line up with TRBD1. Material for sequencing was naive CD8+ T cells sorted from blood. The receptor was isolated from a man younger than 35 in good health. DNA for the CDR3: TGTGCCAGCAGTCCGTGGACAGGGGGCGTCGTCACCGGGGAGCTGTTTTTT. This sequence encodes CASSPWTGGVVTGELFF.